The 13 T cell receptor beta chains below were found in one sample sequenced in a study of vaccination effects on CD4 cells after COVID-19. Measured with immunoSEQ multiplex PCR; TCRdb has only the in-frame clones, and not every one. The repertoire includes about 38,000 clones, approximately 70% of them detected once, and 20% to 25% sits in the top ten. Pools of viral peptides were used by the ViraFEST assay to expand antigen-specific CD4+ T cells ahead of sequencing. An approximately ten-day culture period preceded the isolation of CD4+ T cells. Nucleocapsid antibody tests were negative, and the vaccine recipients had no prior SARS-CoV-2 infection. Which antigens these TCRs recognize remains unknown. The source material was CD4+ T cells from PBMCs cultured with SARS-CoV-2 spike peptides, sampled before COVID-19 vaccination. All receptors derive from a human donor who received a COVID-19 vaccine.

This chain uses TRBV6-6 with TRBJ2-1; D possibly corresponds to TRBD1 (6 bases). The V and J ends lost 6 bases and 9 bases respectively, with 12 bases between them. There are 12 residues in the CDR3. Germline V gene sequence: CDR1 MNHNY, CDR2 SVGAGI (reference sequence). The CDR3 DNA follows: TGTGCCAGCAGCATGACCAGGGGTGAGCAGTTCTTC. Translation: CASSMTRGEQFF.

This sequence joins TRBV30 and TRBJ1-2, with D perhaps TRBD1 (6 bases). Germline V gene lookup returns CDR1 GTSNPN and CDR2 SVGIG (reference sequence). The CDR3 sequence is 11 residues long. V shed 7 bases and J shed 7 bases, with 13 bases lying between them. In DNA, the CDR3 is TGTGCCTCCCAACGGGGGCTTGGCTACACCTTC. It yields the protein CASQRGLGYTF.

The chain combines TRBV4-2 with TRBJ1-3, with D perhaps matching TRBD1 (5 bases). Trimming took off 2 bases at V and 5 bases at J, with 34 bases between the two ends. CDR3 length: 22 amino acids. Germline V gene data show CDR1 as LGHNA and CDR2 as YNFKEQ. Written as DNA, the CDR3 is TGTGCCAGCAGCCAATTTTCTTCCGTGTTTGTGGGGGGGTCGCGGGAAAGAAACACCATATATTTT. Protein sequence: CASSQFSSVFVGGSRERNTIYF.

The chain recombines TRBV4-1 with TRBJ2-7; TRBD1 matches 8 bases. The CDR3 runs 17 residues. CDR1 and CDR2 from the germline V gene are MGHRA and YSYEKL. With 1 base clipped from V and 2 bases from J, the junction kept 10 bases outside the gene matches. This chain's CDR3 is CASSQATGTGLPYEQYF. Written as DNA, the CDR3 is TGCGCCAGCAGCCAAGCCACCGGGACAGGCCTTCCCTACGAGCAGTACTTC.

This clone has only one observation. V usage is TRBV3-1 (or the pseudogene TRBV3-2) and J usage is TRBJ2-1, with no clear D. Deletions cut 7 bases from V and 2 bases from J, with 12 bases between. The CDR3 is 14 residues long. The germline V gene encodes CDR1 LGHDT and CDR2 YNNKEL (reference sequence). CDR3: CASTGPTAYNEQFF. The DNA of the CDR3 is TGTGCCAGCACAGGACCCACGGCCTACAATGAGCAGTTCTTC.

CDR3 sequence: CASSLQGMNTEAFF. The DNA of the CDR3 is TGTGCCAGCAGCCTACAGGGCATGAACACTGAAGCTTTCTTT. The V gene is TRBV2, the J gene TRBJ1-1; D is perhaps TRBD1 (6 bases). This CDR3 has 14 residues. Germline V gene sequence: CDR1 SNHLY, CDR2 FYNNEI. The ends were cut back, 6 bases at V and 0 bases at J, with 11 bases in the middle.

The J gene is TRBJ2-7, the V gene TRBV7-9; D remains unclear. The CDR3 has 15 residues. Per the germline V gene, CDR1 is SEHNR and CDR2 is FQNEAQ (reference sequence). The V gene lost 2 bases and the J gene lost 5 bases, with 16 bases spanning the gap. The CDR3 DNA sequence: TGTGCCAGCAGCTTAACGGGCAGATCGGATGACGAGCAGTACTTC. It encodes CASSLTGRSDDEQYF.

Concerning this clone itself: The sample carries other DNA sequences with the same CDR3. This chain joins TRBV9 and TRBJ2-3, with TRBD2 as a possible D gene (5 bases). This CDR3 comprises 13 residues. Per the germline V gene, CDR1 is SGDLS and CDR2 is YYNGEE. The V end was cut by 0 bases, the J end by 3 bases, with 5 bases between. CDR3 sequence: CASSVGGTDTQYF. The CDR3 DNA sequence: TGTGCCAGCAGCGTAGGCGGGACAGATACGCAGTATTTT.

The genes are TRBV6-5 and TRBJ2-5; D perhaps matches TRBD1 (5 bases). Deletions cut 7 bases from V and 2 bases from J, with 11 bases between. This CDR3 contains 13 residues. The germline V gene has CDR1 MNHEY and CDR2 SVGAGI. The CDR3 coding sequence is TGTGCCAGCACCCCCAGGGTGCAAGAGACCCAGTACTTC. It encodes CASTPRVQETQYF.

This chain connects TRBV12-3 or TRBV12-4 to TRBJ1-5; no clear D gene. The CDR3 contains 13 residues. Trimming took 1 base from V and 4 from J, leaving 5 bases between them. The CDR3 region is CASSLGPNQPQHF. CDR3 bases: TGTGCCAGCAGTTTAGGACCGAATCAGCCCCAGCATTTT.

This clone was picked up a small number of times. The chain uses TRBV29-1 and TRBJ1-1, with 9 bases fitting TRBD1. From germline, CDR1 is SQVTM and CDR2 ANQGSEA. V shed 6 bases and J 7 bases; nucleotides not matched to a gene: 12. The CDR3 spans 14 residues. Written as DNA, the CDR3 is TGCAGCGTCCCGGGACAGGGAAGCGGGTTTGAAGCTTTCTTT. This gives the protein CSVPGQGSGFEAFF.

This rearrangement joins TRBV7-2 to TRBJ1-2, with 10 bases aligning to TRBD1. Looked up from germline, CDR1 is SGHTA and CDR2 is FQGNSA. The CDR3 spans 13 residues. Trimming cost V 4 bases and J 7 bases; bases outside gene matches: 3. The CDR3 here is CASSSTGGGGYTF. The DNA of the CDR3 is TGTGCCAGCAGCTCGACAGGGGGCGGTGGCTACACCTTC.

V and J are TRBV27 and TRBJ2-1, with 12 bases matching TRBD2. CDR1 is MNHEY and CDR2 is SMNVEV in the germline V gene (reference sequence). The CDR3 extends over 20 amino acids. J lost 7 bases, V lost 1 base, and 17 bases had no gene match. CDR3 coding DNA: TGTGCCAGCAGTTTATTAGGGCCTGGAATTACTAGCGGGAGGAGGAATGAGCAGTTCTTC. Translating gives CASSLLGPGITSGRRNEQFF.